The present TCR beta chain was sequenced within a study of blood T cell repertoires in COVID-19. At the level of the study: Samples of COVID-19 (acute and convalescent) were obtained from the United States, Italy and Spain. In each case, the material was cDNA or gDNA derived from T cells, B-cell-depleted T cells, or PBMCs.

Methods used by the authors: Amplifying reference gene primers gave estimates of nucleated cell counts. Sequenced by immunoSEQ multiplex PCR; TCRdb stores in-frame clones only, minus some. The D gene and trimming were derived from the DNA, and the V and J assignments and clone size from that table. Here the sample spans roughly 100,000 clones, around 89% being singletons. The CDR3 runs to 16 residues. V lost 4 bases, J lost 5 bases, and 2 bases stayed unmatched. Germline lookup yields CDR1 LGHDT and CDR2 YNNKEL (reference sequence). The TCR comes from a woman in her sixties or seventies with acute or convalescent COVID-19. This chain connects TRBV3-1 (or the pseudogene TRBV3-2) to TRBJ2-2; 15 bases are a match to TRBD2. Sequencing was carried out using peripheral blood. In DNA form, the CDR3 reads TGTGCCAGCAGCCGTGGGACTAGCGGGAGGACCGGGGAGCTGTTTTTT. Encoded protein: CASSRGTSGRTGELFF.